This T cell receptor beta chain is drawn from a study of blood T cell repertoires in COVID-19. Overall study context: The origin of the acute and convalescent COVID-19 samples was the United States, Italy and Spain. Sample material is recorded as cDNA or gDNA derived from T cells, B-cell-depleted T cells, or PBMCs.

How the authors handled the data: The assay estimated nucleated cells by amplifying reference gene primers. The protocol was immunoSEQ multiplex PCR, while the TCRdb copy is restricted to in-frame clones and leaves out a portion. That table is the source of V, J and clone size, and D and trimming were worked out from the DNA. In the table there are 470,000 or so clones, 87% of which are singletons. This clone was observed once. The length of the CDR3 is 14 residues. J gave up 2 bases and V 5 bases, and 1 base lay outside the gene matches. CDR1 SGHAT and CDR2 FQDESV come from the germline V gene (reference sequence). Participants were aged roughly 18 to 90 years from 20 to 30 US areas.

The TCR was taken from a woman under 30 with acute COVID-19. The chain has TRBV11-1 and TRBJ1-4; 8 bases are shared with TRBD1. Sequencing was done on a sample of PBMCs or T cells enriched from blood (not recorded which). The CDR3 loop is CASSRTGTNEKLFF. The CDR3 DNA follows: TGTGCCAGCAGCAGGACAGGGACTAATGAAAAACTGTTTTTT.